The rows below give T cell receptor beta chains drawn from one sample of a study of cytomegalovirus exposure and HLA in healthy donors. Libraries were prepared by immunoSEQ multiplex PCR; TCRdb keeps only in-frame clonotypes and omits some of them. In the table there are approximately 170,000 clones, 70% to 75% of which are singletons. The sequenced sample consisted of PBMCs. The receptor source for this set is a man aged 30 to 45 in good health and CMV-seropositive. Both conserved end residues are part of each CDR3. Fields, in order: CDR3 length, D gene, V gene, J gene, clone size, CDR3 protein, CDR3 DNA. A D gene is named only where the DNA matches it firmly. Size tells how often a clone was seen (once, few, many) or the class of an expanded clone, and some rows leave it out.

>14|-|TRBV6-5|TRBJ1-5|-
CASSHGRGNQPQHF
TGTGCCAGCAGCCACGGCAGGGGAAATCAGCCCCAGCATTTT
>15|TRBD2|TRBV4-3|TRBJ2-7|-
CASSHGLAGTYEQYF
TGCGCCAGCAGCCATGGACTAGCGGGGACCTACGAGCAGTACTTC
>12|TRBD2|TRBV11-3|TRBJ2-1|few
CASSASSGIEFF
TGTGCCAGCAGCGCGTCTAGCGGGATTGAGTTCTTC
>15|-|TRBV2|TRBJ2-3|-
CASSFRLRGGDTQYF
TGTGCCAGCAGTTTCCGGCTTAGGGGAGGAGATACGCAGTATTTT
>18|-|TRBV2|TRBJ1-6|few
CASSETIDRFSYNSPLHF
TGTGCCAGCAGTGAGACGATTGACAGGTTCTCCTATAATTCACCCCTCCACTTT
>16|TRBD1|TRBV5-1|TRBJ1-5|-
CASSLGTGTGREPQHF
TGCGCCAGCAGCCTTGGAACCGGGACAGGGAGAGAGCCCCAGCATTTT
>14|TRBD1|TRBV5-1|TRBJ1-1|-
CASSLQGAGTEAFF
TGCGCCAGCAGCTTACAGGGGGCTGGCACTGAAGCTTTCTTT
>13|-|TRBV19|TRBJ1-4|few
CASSWAGDEKLFF
TGTGCCAGTAGTTGGGCAGGGGATGAAAAACTGTTTTTT
>14|-|TRBV5-8|TRBJ2-1|-
CASSQRTAFNEQFF
TGTGCCAGCAGCCAAAGAACCGCGTTCAATGAGCAGTTCTTC
>15|-|TRBV2|TRBJ2-3|-
CASSTDRFSTDTQYF
TGTGCCAGCAGTACTGACAGGTTCTCCACAGATACGCAGTATTTT
>15|-|TRBV6-5|TRBJ1-2|-
CASSYFRFWAYGYTF
TGTGCCAGCAGTTACTTCAGATTCTGGGCTTATGGCTACACCTTC
>15|TRBD1|TRBV4-3|TRBJ2-1|once
CASSPLGQGNNEQFF
TGCGCCAGCAGCCCCCTCGGACAGGGAAACAATGAGCAGTTCTTC
>15|TRBD1|TRBV7-2|TRBJ2-7|once
CASSQRQGVSYEQYF
TGTGCCAGCAGCCAAAGACAGGGGGTCTCCTACGAGCAGTACTTC
>15|-|TRBV4-2|TRBJ1-5|-
CASSQEIGGRQPQHF
TGTGCCAGCAGCCAAGAAATCGGTGGGCGTCAGCCCCAGCATTTT
>14|TRBD1|TRBV6-5|TRBJ2-3|-
CASRADRGTDTQYF
TGTGCCAGCAGAGCGGACAGGGGTACAGATACGCAGTATTTT
>14|-|TRBV5-1|TRBJ2-3|few
CASSLNRAPDTQYF
TGCGCCAGCAGCTTAAACAGGGCCCCAGATACGCAGTATTTT
>15|TRBD2|TRBV6-5|TRBJ2-7|-
CASRLATSGSYEQYF
TGTGCCAGCAGGCTAGCGACTAGCGGGAGTTACGAGCAGTACTTC
>15|TRBD2|TRBV9|TRBJ2-7|-
CASSGSGRAREEQYF
TGTGCCAGCAGCGGGAGCGGGAGGGCGAGGGAGGAGCAGTACTTC
>14|TRBD1|TRBV5-6|TRBJ2-3|-
CASRPDRVTDTQYF
TGTGCCAGCAGGCCAGACAGGGTGACAGATACGCAGTATTTT
>12|-|TRBV27|TRBJ1-5|-
CASSFEGQPQHF
TGTGCCAGCAGTTTTGAGGGACAGCCCCAGCATTTT
>16|-|TRBV14|TRBJ1-2|-
CASSQDATGSNYGYTF
TGTGCCAGCAGCCAAGACGCCACAGGGTCTAACTATGGCTACACCTTC